Shown below are 22 T cell receptor beta chains from a single sample sequenced in a study of beta chain features in type 1 diabetes. These TCRs' antigens remain unknown. General study points: Type 1 diabetes patients had TCRB CDR3s that were shorter (moderately but significantly so) in all four CD4+ subsets.

The entirety of the isolated RNA underwent reverse transcription, so expressed TCRB transcripts were sequenced. Here immunoSEQ multiplex PCR was the method, and the copy in TCRdb shows in-frame clones only, minus some. Of about 370,000 clones listed, over 9% are singletons. The sample was central memory CD4+ T cells from blood. The receptor source for this set is a man under 40 with type 1 diabetes.

V usage is TRBV28 and J usage is TRBJ2-5; D perhaps matches TRBD1 (5 bases). The CDR3 has 14 residues. The germline CDR1 and CDR2 sequences are MDHEN and SYDVKM. Deletions cut 10 bases from V and 2 bases from J, with 17 bases between. The CDR3 coding sequence is TGTGCCATCAGGAGACCTAACAGGCAAGAGACCCAGTACTTC. It specifies CAIRRPNRQETQYF.

This clone was seen once. The chain uses TRBV7-9 and TRBJ2-4; perhaps TRBD1 as D (6 bases). There are 14 residues in the CDR3. Germline V gene data show CDR1 as SEHNR and CDR2 as FQNEAQ (reference sequence). V lost 2 bases to trimming and J lost 4 bases, with 9 bases between them. This chain's CDR3 is CASSLSDRKNIQYF. The CDR3 coding sequence is TGTGCCAGCAGCTTAAGTGACAGGAAAAACATTCAGTACTTC.

This rearrangement joins TRBV6-5 to TRBJ2-4; 10 bases line up with TRBD2. The length of the CDR3 is 15 residues. The germline V gene encodes CDR1 MNHEY and CDR2 SVGAGI. J was trimmed by 3 bases and V by 8 bases; bases with no gene match: 7. CDR3: CASGIAGGLKNIQYF. CDR3 DNA: TGTGCCAGCGGTATAGCGGGAGGACTCAAAAACATTCAGTACTTC.

V gene TRBV7-2 combines with J gene TRBJ2-4; possible D gene TRBD2, 6 bases. The CDR3 contains 15 residues. The germline gives CDR1 SGHTA, CDR2 FQGNSA. Trimming took off 3 bases at V and 9 bases at J, with 18 bases between the two ends. CDR3 residues: CASSFAGGVSGIQYF. DNA for the CDR3: TGTGCCAGCAGCTTTGCCGGCGGGGTCAGTGGCATTCAGTACTTC.

This clone has a count of ten or more. The chain links TRBV10-3 to TRBJ2-1; TRBD2 matches 7 bases. The V gene end was trimmed by 2 bases and the J gene end by 6 bases; junction bases not matched to a gene: 10. The CDR3 consists of 16 residues. Germline V lookup: CDR1 ENHRY, CDR2 SYGVKD. CDR3 sequence: CAISEQAGVLANEQFF. CDR3 bases: TGTGCCATCAGTGAGCAGGCGGGAGTTTTAGCCAATGAGCAGTTCTTC.

The table lists this clone with a few counts. The rearrangement links TRBV7-2 to TRBJ2-3, with TRBD1 matching over 7 bases. CDR3 length: 14 residues. Germline CDR1 is SGHTA and CDR2 is FQGNSA. With V trimmed by 5 bases and J by 5 bases, 7 bases remained unmatched. The DNA of the CDR3 is TGTGCCAGCAGCGGGGACAGTTTCGGAGATACGCAGTATTTT. It encodes CASSGDSFGDTQYF.

This clone was seen a handful of times. This rearrangement joins TRBV2 to TRBJ1-5; D might be TRBD1 (5 bases). CDR3 length: 14 amino acids. Per germline, CDR1 SNHLY and CDR2 FYNNEI. Trimming removed 3 bases at V and 7 bases at J, with 13 bases between. CDR3 bases: TGTGCCAGCAGTGACAGGAGTGGGGGGCAGCCCCAGCATTTT. As protein: CASSDRSGGQPQHF.

This clone appeared many times. This rearrangement joins TRBV14 to TRBJ2-1; the D gene is possibly TRBD1 (5 bases). Germline CDR1 SGHDN, CDR2 FVKESK. With 3 bases removed from V and 13 bases from J, the gap between germline ends came to 22 bases. The CDR3 is 15 residues long. CDR3 bases: TGTGCCAGCAGCCAGGGGCGCTGGACCGTCGCGTTCCAGTTCTTC. This translates into CASSQGRWTVAFQFF. Full variable domain (rest looked up from reference TRBV14 and TRBJ2-1): EAGVTQFPSHSVIEKGQTVTLRCDPISGHDNLYWYRRVMGKEIKFLLHFVKESKQDESGMPNNRFLAERTGGTYSTLKVQPAELEDSGVYFCASSQGRWTVAFQFFGPGTRLTVL.

This clone was picked up many times. The chain uses TRBV5-5 and TRBJ2-4; D is ambiguous. Deletions cut 4 bases from V and 6 bases from J, with 14 bases between. Germline CDR1 is SGHKS and CDR2 is YYEKEE (reference sequence). The length of the CDR3 is 14 residues. CDR3 region: CASSRPESGNIQYF. The CDR3 DNA reads as TGTGCCAGCAGCCGCCCGGAGTCGGGAAACATTCAGTACTTC.

Many counts were recorded for this clone. CDR3 in amino acids: CASSVTGRDGYTF. The CDR3 nucleotides read TGTGCCAGCAGCGTGACAGGGAGGGATGGCTACACCTTC. The chain couples TRBV5-4 to TRBJ1-2; 7 nucleotides line up with TRBD1. Per germline, CDR1 SGHNT and CDR2 YYREEE (reference sequence). The junction had 6 bases not matched to a gene; V was cut back by 4 bases and J by 6 bases. The CDR3 runs to 13 residues. Full variable domain (outside the CDR3, taken from reference TRBV5-4 and TRBJ1-2): ETGVTQSPTHLIKTRGQQVTLRCSSQSGHNTVSWYQQALGQGPQFIFQYYREEENGRGNFPPRFSGLQFPNYSSELNVNALELDDSALYLCASSVTGRDGYTFGSGTRLTVV.

This sequence joins TRBV6-6 and TRBJ1-4; D might be TRBD1 (5 bases). Trimming pared 11 bases from V and 2 bases from J, leaving 9 bases between. Germline loops: CDR1 MNHNY, CDR2 SVGAGI (reference sequence). The CDR3 extends over 12 amino acids. CDR3 amino acids: CAAGGTNEKLFF. Written as DNA, the CDR3 is TGTGCCGCCGGGGGGACTAATGAAAAACTGTTTTTT.

This clone was counted a few times. The V call is TRBV5-1, the J call TRBJ2-5; TRBD1 matches 7 bases. The assigned J gene may be wrong: the sequence end matches TRBJ2-7 better. The CDR3 spans 14 residues. Germline V CDR1 and CDR2: SGHRS, YFSETQ. CDR3 amino acids: CASSEGQFSYEQYF. The CDR3 DNA reads as TGCGCCAGCAGCGAGGGACAGTTCTCCTACGAGCAGTACTTC.

This clone was seen ten or more times. CDR3 sequence: CASSLGLAGGGEQFF. DNA of the CDR3: TGTGCCAGCAGCTTAGGACTAGCGGGAGGAGGTGAGCAGTTCTTC. The chain employs TRBV7-9 and TRBJ2-1; 13 bases map to TRBD2. V lost 1 base and J lost 9; bases outside the gene matches: 3. Germline CDR1 reads SEHNR; CDR2 reads FQNEAQ (reference sequence). The CDR3 has 15 amino acids.

The chain joins TRBV29-1 to TRBJ1-5; 8 bases fit TRBD1. The CDR3 is 13 residues long. V was clipped by 7 bases and J by 6 bases; unmatched bases: 8. Per germline, CDR1 SQVTM and CDR2 ANQGSEA. The CDR3 DNA reads TGCAGCGCCGAGGGACAGGAGGGTCAGCCCCAGCATTTT. It translates to CSAEGQEGQPQHF.

This clone was detected only a few times. This chain uses TRBV27 with TRBJ2-1; D is ambiguous. Germline-derived CDR1 and CDR2 are MNHEY and SMNVEV (reference sequence). The CDR3 is made up of 17 amino acids. Trimming removed 6 bases from V and 0 bases from J, with 18 bases in between. The CDR3 nucleotides are TGTGCCAGCAGGCCGATAGGTATAAGGGACTCCTACAATGAGCAGTTCTTC. Translating it yields CASRPIGIRDSYNEQFF.

The chain couples TRBV5-4 to TRBJ2-5; 8 positions match TRBD2. J was trimmed by 5 bases and V by 1 base; bases with no gene match: 4. CDR3 length: 14 residues. The germline CDR1 and CDR2 sequences are SGHNT and YYREEE (reference sequence). Here the CDR3 reads CASSLSGSGETQYF. CDR3 sequence (DNA): TGTGCCAGCAGCTTGAGCGGGAGTGGGGAGACCCAGTACTTC.

This clone turned up a few times. The chain recombines TRBV7-2 with TRBJ2-1, with D maybe TRBD2 (5 bases). CDR3 size: 13 residues. Germline V gene lookup returns CDR1 SGHTA and CDR2 FQGNSA. V was cut by 5 bases and J by 10 bases, with 15 bases left in between. In DNA, the CDR3 is TGTGCCAGCAGCCAAGAGCTAGCCGGGGAGCAGTTCTTC. As protein: CASSQELAGEQFF.

This rearrangement joins TRBV25-1 to TRBJ2-7; TRBD1 matches 10 bases. The CDR3 runs 14 residues. The germline CDR1 and CDR2 sequences are MGHDK and SYGVNS. Germline trimming cut 5 bases from V and 6 bases from J; bases unmatched to any gene: 7. CDR3 protein: CASSQTGGTGEQYF. CDR3 bases: TGTGCCAGCAGTCAGACAGGGGGCACGGGCGAGCAGTACTTC.

This clone has only a few counts. This may be a read error: a much more frequent sequence differs by one nucleotide. This chain joins TRBV5-5 and TRBJ2-5; possible D gene TRBD1, 6 bases. The CDR3 is 14 residues long. V was trimmed by 4 bases and J by 1 base, leaving 11 bases between them. Germline loops: CDR1 SGHKS, CDR2 YYEKEE (reference sequence). The CDR3: CASSPGTLQETQYF. In nucleotides, the CDR3 is TGTGCCAGCAGCCCCGGGACACTCCAAGAGACCCAGTACTTC.

This clone has just a few counts. The V call is TRBV7-2, the J call TRBJ2-5; the D is unclear. CDR1 is SGHTA, CDR2 FQGNSA, per germline. V was pared by 1 base and J by 5 bases, with 14 bases between. This CDR3 is built from 15 residues. For the CDR3, the DNA is TGTGCCAGCAGCTTAGGTGGCTCCATGGGGGAGACCCAGTACTTC. This gives the protein CASSLGGSMGETQYF.

The table lists this clone with a few counts. The rearrangement joins TRBV2 to TRBJ1-5; D is unclear. Germline V gives CDR1 SNHLY, CDR2 FYNNEI. V gave up 7 bases and J gave up 9 bases, with 13 bases separating them. The CDR3 runs 12 residues. CDR3 sequence reads: CASMMAGRPQHF. The CDR3 DNA follows: TGTGCCAGCATGATGGCCGGGAGGCCCCAGCATTTT.

The genes are TRBV7-2 and TRBJ2-5; 8 nucleotides align to TRBD1. Trimming cost V 3 bases and J 6 bases; bases outside gene matches: 0. The germline gives CDR1 SGHTA, CDR2 FQGNSA. The CDR3 consists of 12 residues. In DNA form, the CDR3 reads TGTGCCAGCAGCTTCAGGGGGCAGACCCAGTACTTC. It encodes CASSFRGQTQYF.